One and the same sample provided the 5 T cell receptor beta chains below, sequenced in a study of blood T cell repertoires in COVID-19. This table comes from immunoSEQ multiplex PCR, and its TCRdb copy is limited to in-frame clones, with some not included. The sample lists roughly 180,000 clones, around 80% seen once, with roughly an eighth in the top ten. Sequenced input: PBMCs or T cells enriched from blood (not recorded which). The receptors derive from a man aged 60 to 69 who had been exposed to COVID-19.

This rearrangement joins TRBV7-9 to TRBJ2-7; 11 nucleotides match TRBD1. Per germline, CDR1 SEHNR and CDR2 FQNEAQ (reference sequence). The CDR3 spans 16 residues. The V gene end was trimmed by 8 bases and the J gene end by 2 bases; junction bases not matched to a gene: 11. Here the CDR3 reads CASGVFGTGGAYEQYF. Written as DNA, the CDR3 is TGTGCCAGCGGGGTCTTCGGGACAGGGGGGGCCTACGAGCAGTACTTC.

The V call is TRBV19, the J call TRBJ2-1; 13 bases are a match to TRBD2. The CDR3 runs to 17 residues. Looked up from germline, CDR1 is LNHDA and CDR2 is SQIVND (reference sequence). The junction had 14 bases not matched to a gene; V was cut back by 4 bases and J by 11 bases. The CDR3 reads CASSTQLAGGPVSKQFF. The CDR3 DNA sequence: TGTGCCAGTAGTACTCAACTAGCGGGAGGGCCGGTTAGTAAGCAGTTCTTC.

V gene TRBV2 combines with J gene TRBJ1-5, with D possibly matching TRBD1 (5 bases). CDR3 length: 15 amino acids. Germline CDR1 is SNHLY and CDR2 is FYNNEI. Trimming took 6 bases from V and 6 from J, leaving 18 bases between them. CDR3 sequence (DNA): TGTGCCAGCAGGGGCGCGGGGGTGTTGGGTCAGCCCCAGCATTTT. Translating it yields CASRGAGVLGQPQHF.

The chain links TRBV2 to TRBJ2-1, with D perhaps matching TRBD2 (6 bases). The V gene's germline CDR1 is SNHLY and CDR2 FYNNEI. This CDR3 comprises 14 residues. V was pared by 6 bases and J by 0 bases, with 9 bases between. The CDR3 nucleotides read TGTGCCAGCAGGACTAGACCCTCCTACAATGAGCAGTTCTTC. Residues: CASRTRPSYNEQFF.

The chain joins TRBV24-1 to TRBJ2-3; 8 bases map to TRBD2. The ends lost 1 base at V and 1 base at J; junction bases unmatched: 6. Per the germline V gene, CDR1 is KGHDR and CDR2 is SFDVKD. The CDR3 is made up of 17 amino acids. The CDR3: CATSDFWREAGTDTQYF. DNA of the CDR3: TGTGCCACCAGTGATTTTTGGCGGGAGGCGGGCACAGATACGCAGTATTTT.